This is a list of T cell receptor beta chains from one sample in a study of tumor and adjacent non-tumor tissue in lung cancer. TCRdb called the multiplex PCR reads again in MiXCR, with one record for every CDR3 protein. The sample has 90,000 to 110,000 distinct CDR3 sequences, around 57% seen once. The specimen was distant non-tumor lung tissue. Receptor source: a man aged 60 to 69 with non-small cell lung cancer. The CDR3 runs from the conserved cysteine through the conserved F or W. The order of the fields is D gene, clone size, V gene, J gene, CDR3 protein, CDR3 DNA. D genes are given only for firm matches. Expanded clones get a size class; other rows say once, few or many, or leave the size out.

>-|-|TRBV11-3|TRBJ2-3
CASSLVACTDTQYF
TGTGCCAGCAGCTTAGTCGCTTGCACAGATACGCAGTATTTT
>-|many|TRBV6-2/TRBV6-3|TRBJ2-7
CASSDSSYEQYF
TGTGCCAGCAGTGACTCCTCCTACGAGCAGTACTTC
>-|-|TRBV20-1|TRBJ2-7
CSARVPIEGALFTEQYF
TGCAGTGCTAGAGTCCCGATCGAAGGGGCCCTTTTTACGGAGCAGTACTTC
>-|once|TRBV6-4|TRBJ2-1
CASSDRDTNEQFF
TGTGCCAGCAGTGACCGGGACACCAATGAGCAGTTCTTC
>TRBD1|-|TRBV7-9|TRBJ1-2
CAIQGVGDYGYTF
TGTGCCATACAGGGGGTCGGAGACTATGGCTACACCTTC
>TRBD1|-|TRBV29-1|TRBJ2-3
CSVKGTGGGLADTQYF
TGCAGCGTTAAGGGGACAGGGGGCGGGTTGGCAGATACGCAGTATTTT
>-|few|TRBV7-8|TRBJ1-2
CVSARGQVNYGYTF
TGTGTCAGCGCAAGAGGCCAAGTTAACTATGGCTACACATTC
>-|-|TRBV11-3|TRBJ1-1
CASGTRIGRFTEAFF
TGTGCCAGCGGCACCAGGATAGGGCGTTTCACTGAAGCTTTCTTT
>TRBD2|-|TRBV7-9|TRBJ2-7
CASRDPGGSYEQYF
TGCGCCAGCAGGGATCCGGGAGGCTCCTACGAGCAGTACTTC
>TRBD2|-|TRBV24-1|TRBJ2-5
CTTSDTSGTSDQETQYF
TGTACCACCAGTGATACCTCCGGGACTAGCGACCAAGAGACCCAGTACTTC
>-|many|TRBV20-1|TRBJ2-7
CSAVAGLASYEQYF
TGCAGTGCTGTTGCGGGACTGGCCTCCTACGAGCAGTACTTC
>TRBD2|many|TRBV2|TRBJ2-5
CASKGLADRETQYF
TGTGCCAGCAAGGGACTAGCGGATCGAGAGACCCAGTACTTC
>TRBD1|many|TRBV6-5|TRBJ2-2
CASRGGTGYTGELFF
TGTGCCAGCAGGGGTGGGACAGGCTACACCGGGGAGCTGTTTTTT
>TRBD1|-|TRBV14|TRBJ1-2
CASSQRQGRGGYTF
TGTGCCAGCAGCCAACGACAGGGTCGAGGAGGCTACACCTTC
>-|few|TRBV20-1|TRBJ2-2
CSAKGGWNTGELFF
TGCAGTGCTAAGGGGGGGTGGAACACCGGGGAGCTGTTTTTT
>-|many|TRBV29-1|TRBJ1-2
CSGYVGGAGGYTF
TGCAGCGGTTATGTAGGGGGGGCTGGAGGCTACACCTTC
>TRBD2|-|TRBV4-3|TRBJ2-2
CASNPSGTATGELFF
TGCGCCAGCAACCCCAGCGGGACTGCCACCGGGGAGCTGTTTTTT
>TRBD1|-|TRBV5-4|TRBJ1-2
CASRSTGTGANYGYIF
TGTGCCAGCAGGTCGACAGGGACGGGGGCTAACTATGGCTACATCTTC
>-|-|TRBV29-1|TRBJ2-7
CSGQSTSYEQYF
TGCAGCGGACAGTCAACCTCCTACGAGCAATACTTC
>-|-|TRBV10-3|TRBJ2-2
CAISCVTGLNTGELFF
TGTGCCATCAGTTGCGTGACAGGCCTGAACACCGGGGAGCTGTTTTTC
>-|many|TRBV5-1|TRBJ2-1
CASKNRSSYNEQFF
TGCGCCAGCAAGAACAGAAGCTCCTACAATGAGCAGTTCTTC
>TRBD1|-|TRBV4-1|TRBJ1-5
CASGRAQGANQPQHF
TGCGCCAGTGGCCGAGCACAGGGGGCGAATCAGCCCCAGCATTTT
>-|-|TRBV11-2|TRBJ2-7
CASSPPAGTPTYEQYF
TGTGCCAGCAGCCCCCCCGCCGGGACACCAACCTACGAGCAGTACTTC
>-|-|TRBV4-1|TRBJ2-7
CASSRVGAGSEQYF
-
>-|-|TRBV19|TRBJ2-3
CASSLKDNRADTQYF
TGTGCCAGTAGTCTCAAGGACAATCGCGCAGATACGCAGTATTTT
>-|few|TRBV7-9|TRBJ2-1
CASSPALLRSYNEQFF
TGTGCCAGCAGCCCAGCCCTCTTACGCTCCTACAATGAGCAGTTCTTC
>-|-|TRBV6-5|TRBJ2-5
CATSERGAEETQYF
TGTGCCACCAGTGAACGGGGGGCTGAGGAGACCCAATACTTC
>-|many|TRBV6-5|TRBJ2-2
CASSSQNRVTGELFF
TGTGCCAGCAGTTCCCAGAACAGGGTCACCGGGGAGCTGTTTTTT
>-|-|TRBV29-1|TRBJ2-2
CSVLESLTGELFF
TGCAGCGTGCTTGAGAGCCTTACCGGGGAACTGTTTTTT
>-|-|TRBV29-1|TRBJ2-2
CSALQKKSYVELFF
TGCAGCGCGCTGCAGAAGAAGTCGTACGTGGAGCTGTTTTTT
>TRBD2|many|TRBV6-1|TRBJ2-5
CASTGRGRILQETQYF
TGTGCCAGCACGGGGCGGGGGAGGATACTCCAAGAGACCCAGTACTTC
>-|-|TRBV5-4|TRBJ2-5
CVSSSGLAIETQYF
TGTGTCAGCAGCTCCGGACTGGCGATCGAGACCCAGTACTTC
>-|many|TRBV20-1|TRBJ1-4
CSAGGGSGGKLFF
TGCAGTGCGGGAGGGGGGAGTGGGGGAAAACTGTTTTTT
>-|few|TRBV18|TRBJ2-3
CASSPRVTSDTQYF
TGTGCCAGCTCACCAAGGGTTACCTCGGATACGCAGTATTTT
>-|-|TRBV6-2/TRBV6-3|TRBJ1-2
CAGSYATPAGYTF
TGTGCCGGCAGTTACGCGACACCGGCGGGCTACACCTTC
>TRBD2|many|TRBV20-1|TRBJ2-7
CSARESRGGRAYEQYF
TGCAGTGCTAGAGAGTCCCGGGGGGGCCGGGCCTACGAGCAGTACTTC
>-|-|TRBV4-1|TRBJ1-1
CASSPVQVNTEAFF
TGCGCCAGCAGTCCAGTCCAGGTGAACACTGAAGCTTTCTTT
>-|many|TRBV5-1|TRBJ2-7
CASSMLSGATYEQYF
TGCGCCAGCAGCATGCTTAGCGGAGCTACCTACGAGCAGTACTTC
>-|-|TRBV6-5|TRBJ2-1
CASNYRGSPYNEQFF
TGTGCCAGCAATTACCGGGGAAGCCCCTACAATGAGCAGTTCTTC
>TRBD1|-|TRBV30|TRBJ1-5
CAWSKGTGGYINQPQHF
TGTGCCTGGAGTAAGGGGACAGGGGGATATATCAATCAGCCCCAGCATTTT
>-|-|TRBV12-3/TRBV12-4|TRBJ1-1
CVSSSRNTEAVF
TGTGTCAGCAGTAGTAGGAACACTGAAGCTGTCTTT
>-|once|TRBV12-3/TRBV12-4|TRBJ2-7
CASSSMAGGEQYF
TGTGCCAGCAGTTCGATGGCAGGAGGTGAGCAGTACTTC
>-|-|TRBV6-2/TRBV6-3|TRBJ1-5
CASSWSGDNQPQHF
TGTGCCAGCAGTTGGTCGGGTGACAATCAGCCCCAGCATTTT
>TRBD1|-|TRBV12-3/TRBV12-4|TRBJ2-7
CVSSRQGAYEQYF
TGTGTCAGCAGTCGACAGGGGGCCTACGAGCAGTACTTC
>-|-|TRBV11-3|TRBJ1-2
CASSHRQGHYGYTF
TGTGCCAGCAGCCACCGGCAGGGGCACTATGGCTACACTTTC
>-|-|TRBV18|TRBJ2-2
CASSPPTDTGELFF
TGTGCCAGCTCACCACCGACGGACACCGGGGAGCTGTTTTTT
>TRBD1|-|TRBV18|TRBJ2-7
CASSRGQLGEQYF
TGTGCCAGCTCAAGGGGACAGTTAGGTGAGCAGTACTTC
>-|-|TRBV28|TRBJ1-1
CASRGPNAEAFF
TGTGCCAGCAGAGGTCCGAACGCTGAAGCTTTCTTT
>-|-|TRBV11-3|TRBJ2-1
CASNPWGWSSYDEQFF
TGTGCCAGCAACCCGTGGGGTTGGAGCTCCTACGATGAGCAGTTCTTC
>-|-|TRBV6-5|TRBJ1-2
CASSSPLGANYGYTF
TGTGCCAGCAGCAGCCCCCTTGGGGCTAACTATGGCTACACCTTC
>-|-|TRBV6-2/TRBV6-3|TRBJ2-2
CASNPGTTGELFF
TGTGCTAGCAATCCAGGGACGACCGGGGAGCTGTTTTTT